This T cell receptor beta chain derives from a study of blood T cell repertoires in COVID-19. This clone was recorded a few times. This CDR3 is also generated by other DNA sequences in the sample. The CDR3 loop spans 12 amino acids. The V gene's germline CDR1 is ENHRY and CDR2 SYGVKD. V lost 8 bases to trimming and J lost 1 base; unmatched junction nucleotides: 1. The table came from immunoSEQ multiplex PCR; TCRdb's copy has only in-frame clones and leaves some out. The sample carries 380,000 or so clones, approximately 90% recorded once. Sequenced: PBMCs or T cells enriched from blood (not recorded which). This TCR derives from a woman aged 25 to 45 with acute COVID-19. This sequence joins TRBV10-3 and TRBJ2-7, with TRBD1 matching 8 bases. In DNA form, the CDR3 reads TGTGCCATCCGACAGGGGTCCTACGAGCAGTACTTC. This encodes CAIRQGSYEQYF.